This T cell receptor (beta chain) originates from a study of blood T cell repertoires in COVID-19. V lost 2 bases and J lost 3, with 15 bases in between. Germline V gene lookup returns CDR1 SEHNR and CDR2 FQNEAQ (reference sequence). There are 16 residues in the CDR3. Assay used: immunoSEQ multiplex PCR; TCRdb lists only in-frame clones, some missing. Found here are tens of thousands of clones, 90% of them singletons; the top ten hold around 2.9%. The origin of this receptor is a man between 65 and 85 years old with acute or convalescent COVID-19. Material: peripheral blood. The gene calls are TRBV7-9 and TRBJ2-3; weak D call: TRBD1 (5 bases). CDR3 in DNA: TGTGCCAGCAGCTTAATGGCACTACAGGTGACAGATACGCAGTATTTT. Residues: CASSLMALQVTDTQYF.